This note documents a single TCR beta chain sequence. The CDR3 has 15 amino acids. Trimming took 3 bases from V and 2 from J; bases not matched to a gene: 6. Germline V gene data show CDR1 as SGHTA and CDR2 as FQGTGA. Profiling relied on immunoSEQ multiplex PCR, and the TCRdb table lists in-frame clones only, not all of them. The sample lists around 170,000 clones, 85% to 95% seen once, with approximately 4.7% in the top ten. This specimen belongs to a study of T cell responses to AZD1222 COVID-19 vaccine. The clonotype originates from an adult in good health. The sequenced sample was peripheral blood, obtained on day 0 of AZD1222 vaccination. The rearrangement joins TRBV7-3 to TRBJ2-5; 7 bases line up with TRBD2. CDR3 sequence (DNA): TGTGCCAGCAGCTTGTCGGGAGGCCGACAAGAGACCCAGTACTTC. It yields the protein CASSLSGGRQETQYF.